The 9 T cell receptor beta chains given below trace back to one sample, sequenced in a study of beta chain features in type 1 diabetes. The study's findings and limits: Among patients with Type 1 diabetes, TCRB CDR3s were moderately but significantly shorter in every one of the four CD4+ subsets.

These TCRs' antigens remain unknown. Reverse transcribing all isolated RNA meant expressed TCRB transcripts were sequenced. The assay was immunoSEQ multiplex PCR, and TCRdb's table has in-frame clones only and misses some. The sample lists over 300,000 clones, 9.3% occurring once. Sequencing was carried out using central memory CD4+ T cells from blood. These receptors originate from a man aged 30 to 45 with type 1 diabetes.

Only a few counts were recorded for this clone. The chain links TRBV30 to TRBJ2-1; possible D gene TRBD1, 5 bases. This CDR3 comprises 15 residues. The V gene lost 0 bases and the J gene lost 8 bases, with 17 bases spanning the gap. The germline V gene has CDR1 GTSNPN and CDR2 SVGIG (reference sequence). CDR3 amino acids: CAWSVPRALRDEQFF. CDR3 sequence (DNA): TGTGCCTGGAGTGTACCCAGGGCCCTACGTGATGAGCAGTTCTTC.

DNA of the CDR3: TGTGCCAGCTCACCCGGTCAGAGGGGGCTGGGTGGCTACACCTTC. Encoded protein: CASSPGQRGLGGYTF. The gene calls are TRBV18 and TRBJ1-2, with TRBD1 matching 7 bases. In germline, CDR1 is KGHSH, CDR2 LQKENI. V shed 3 bases and J 7 bases; nucleotides not matched to a gene: 11. This CDR3 has 15 amino acids.

This clone was seen only a few times. The V call is TRBV2, the J call TRBJ2-5, with D possibly being TRBD2 (5 bases). Germline CDR1 is SNHLY and CDR2 is FYNNEI. The CDR3 is 14 residues long. The V and J ends lost 7 bases and 7 bases respectively, with 19 bases between them. In DNA, the CDR3 is TGTGCCAGCAATCTCCCCTCCGGGGAACTGACCCAGTACTTC. Protein product: CASNLPSGELTQYF. The variable domain in full, with the rest retrieved from reference TRBV2 and TRBJ2-5, is EPEVTQTPSHQVTQMGQEVILRCVPISNHLYFYWYRQILGQKVEFLVSFYNNEISEKSEIFDDQFSVERPDGSNFTLKIRSTKLEDSAMYFCASNLPSGELTQYFGPGTRLLVL.

This clone has only a few counts. The chain is built from TRBV30 and TRBJ1-5; 8 nucleotides line up with TRBD1. The CDR3 covers 13 residues. CDR1 GTSNPN and CDR2 SVGIG come from the germline V gene (reference sequence). With 2 bases clipped from V and 5 bases from J, the junction kept 2 bases outside the gene matches. CDR3 in amino acids: CAWSLQGDQPQHF. The CDR3 DNA sequence: TGTGCCTGGAGTTTACAGGGGGATCAGCCCCAGCATTTT.

CDR3 sequence: CASSGRTGTGANVLTF. CDR3 nucleotides: TGTGCCAGCAGCGGGAGGACAGGGACCGGGGCCAACGTCCTGACTTTC. J is TRBJ2-6 and V is TRBV11-3; 8 positions agree with TRBD1. Trimming took 5 bases from V and 4 from J; bases not matched to a gene: 7. The germline V gene encodes CDR1 SGHNT and CDR2 YENEEA. The CDR3 is made up of 16 amino acids.

The chain joins TRBV7-8 to TRBJ2-7; D unclear. The length of the CDR3 is 11 residues. CDR1 SGHVS and CDR2 FQNEAQ come from the germline V gene. V lost 1 base and J lost 6, with 4 bases in between. In nucleotides, the CDR3 is TGTGCCAGCAGCTTAGTCCGCGAGCAGTACTTC. Translated: CASSLVREQYF.

The chain couples TRBV4-3 to TRBJ2-1, with D uncertain. The CDR3 sequence is 14 residues long. V gave up 4 bases and J gave up 2 bases, with 9 bases separating them. Germline V gene data show CDR1 as LGHNA and CDR2 as YSLEER. CDR3 nucleotide sequence: TGCGCCAGCAGCCGGGCCAGAACCTACAATGAGCAGTTCTTC. This encodes CASSRARTYNEQFF.

The V call is TRBV18, the J call TRBJ1-4; D is ambiguous. The V gene lost 4 bases and the J gene lost 4 bases, with 16 bases spanning the gap. CDR1 is KGHSH, CDR2 LQKENI, per germline. CDR3 length: 16 residues. CDR3 in DNA: TGTGCCAGCTCACTATCTTCAAAGGGAGTTAATGAAAAACTGTTTTTT. Encoded protein: CASSLSSKGVNEKLFF.

The rearrangement joins TRBV28 to TRBJ2-7; D perhaps matches TRBD1 (6 bases). This CDR3 is 12 amino acids long. Trimming pared 9 bases from V and 4 bases from J, leaving 13 bases between. Germline CDR1 MDHEN, CDR2 SYDVKM. CDR3 protein: CASSQGIYEQYF. The CDR3 coding sequence is TGTGCCAGTTCACAGGGTATATACGAGCAGTACTTC.